Listed below are T cell receptor beta chains from one sample, sequenced in a study of beta chain features in type 1 diabetes. TCRdb's table, derived via immunoSEQ multiplex PCR, lists solely in-frame clones and lacks some. The sample has 150,000 or so clones, approximately 9.9% seen once. The sequenced sample was central memory CD4+ T cells from blood. Receptors originate from a woman aged 18-29 years in good health. CDR3s include the opening cysteine and the closing phenylalanine or tryptophan. The D gene is left open where the match is weak. Clone size is given for some rows only: seen once, a few or many times, or a class if the clone is expanded.

J gene,clone size,V gene,D gene,CDR3 protein,CDR3 DNA
TRBJ2-5,few,TRBV12-5,NA,CASGLAVQETQYF,TGTGCTAGTGGTTTGGCAGTACAAGAGACCCAGTACTTC
TRBJ2-3,few,TRBV5-1,NA,CASSLLSGLTDTQYF,TGCGCCAGCAGCTTATTGAGCGGGCTCACAGATACGCAGTATTTT
TRBJ2-3,few,TRBV7-3,TRBD1,CASSLATGVSDTQYF,TGTGCCAGCAGCTTAGCGACAGGGGTATCAGATACGCAGTATTTT
TRBJ2-3,NA,TRBV7-8,TRBD2,CASITGGGGITDTQYF,TGTGCCAGCATCACAGGCGGGGGTGGAATCACAGATACGCAGTATTTT
TRBJ2-7,many,TRBV5-1,TRBD2,CASRTGLAGTSDEQYF,TGCGCCAGCAGGACCGGACTAGCGGGGACTTCGGACGAGCAGTACTTC
TRBJ1-1,NA,TRBV7-2,NA,CASSARGGNTEAFF,TGTGCCAGCAGCGCGAGGGGGGGGAACACTGAAGCTTTCTTT
TRBJ2-7,many,TRBV7-9,TRBD2,CASSPILAGGLTYEQYF,TGTGCCAGCAGCCCCATCCTAGCGGGAGGGCTAACCTACGAGCAGTACTTC
TRBJ1-1,few,TRBV30,NA,CAWSTRGGNTEAFF,TGTGCCTGGAGTACGAGGGGAGGGAACACTGAAGCTTTCTTT
TRBJ2-7,NA,TRBV30,NA,CAWSRGTDYEQYF,TGTGCCTGGAGCCGCGGGACCGACTACGAGCAGTACTTC
TRBJ2-5,NA,TRBV7-2,TRBD2,CASSLRLAGETQYF,TGTGCCAGCAGCTTACGACTAGCGGGGGAGACCCAGTACTTC
TRBJ1-2,NA,TRBV5-1,NA,CASSFGGAYGYTF,TGCGCCAGCAGCTTTGGGGGCGCCTATGGCTACACCTTC
TRBJ2-3,NA,TRBV30,NA,CAWNLKELAGTDTQYF,TGTGCCTGGAATCTAAAGGAGTTGGCCGGCACAGATACGCAGTATTTT
TRBJ2-3,NA,TRBV4-1,NA,CASSRVGGTQYF,TGCGCCAGCAGCCGAGTGGGAGGTACGCAGTATTTT